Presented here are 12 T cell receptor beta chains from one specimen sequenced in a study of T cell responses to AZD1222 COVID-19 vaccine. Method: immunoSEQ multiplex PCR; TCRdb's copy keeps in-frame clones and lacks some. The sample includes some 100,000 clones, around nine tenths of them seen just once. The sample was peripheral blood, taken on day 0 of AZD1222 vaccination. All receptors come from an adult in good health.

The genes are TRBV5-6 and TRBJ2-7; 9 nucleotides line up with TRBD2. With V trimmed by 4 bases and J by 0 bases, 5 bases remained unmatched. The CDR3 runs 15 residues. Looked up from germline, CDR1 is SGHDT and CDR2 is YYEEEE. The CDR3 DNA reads TGTGCCAGCAGCACGTCTAGCGGGAACTCCTACGAGCAGTACTTC. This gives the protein CASSTSSGNSYEQYF. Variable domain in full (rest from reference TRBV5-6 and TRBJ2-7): DAGVTQSPTHLIKTRGQQVTLRCSPKSGHDTVSWYQQALGQGPQFIFQYYEEEERQRGNFPDRFSGHQFPNYSSELNVNALLLGDSALYLCASSTSSGNSYEQYFGPGTRLTVT.

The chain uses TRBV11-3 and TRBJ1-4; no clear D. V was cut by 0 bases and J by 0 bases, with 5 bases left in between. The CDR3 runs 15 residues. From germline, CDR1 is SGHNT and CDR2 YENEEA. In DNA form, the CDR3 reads TGTGCCAGCAGCTTAGAAGTTACAACTAATGAAAAACTGTTTTTT. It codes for CASSLEVTTNEKLFF. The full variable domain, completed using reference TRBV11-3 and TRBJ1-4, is EAGVVQSPRYKIIEKKQPVAFWCNPISGHNTLYWYLQNLGQGPELLIRYENEEAVDDSQLPKDRFSAERLKGVDSTLKIQPAELGDSAVYLCASSLEVTTNEKLFFGSGTQLSVL.

The CDR3 loop is CASEAGTRLGEQFF. The CDR3 DNA sequence: TGCGCCAGCGAGGCCGGGACTAGACTCGGTGAGCAGTTCTTC. The gene calls are TRBV5-1 and TRBJ2-1; TRBD2 agrees at 8 bases. CDR1 is SGHRS and CDR2 is YFSETQ in the germline V gene. J gave up 9 bases and V 7 bases, and 12 bases lay outside the gene matches. This CDR3 comprises 14 residues.

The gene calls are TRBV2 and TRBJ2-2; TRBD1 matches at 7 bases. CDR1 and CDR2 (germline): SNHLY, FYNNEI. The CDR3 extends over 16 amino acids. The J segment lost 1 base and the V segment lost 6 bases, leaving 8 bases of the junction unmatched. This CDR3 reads CASSQGGEWNTGELFF. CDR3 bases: TGTGCCAGCAGCCAAGGGGGCGAGTGGAACACCGGGGAGCTGTTTTTT. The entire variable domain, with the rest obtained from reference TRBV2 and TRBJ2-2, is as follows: EPEVTQTPSHQVTQMGQEVILRCVPISNHLYFYWYRQILGQKVEFLVSFYNNEISEKSEIFDDQFSVERPDGSNFTLKIRSTKLEDSAMYFCASSQGGEWNTGELFFGEGSRLTVL.

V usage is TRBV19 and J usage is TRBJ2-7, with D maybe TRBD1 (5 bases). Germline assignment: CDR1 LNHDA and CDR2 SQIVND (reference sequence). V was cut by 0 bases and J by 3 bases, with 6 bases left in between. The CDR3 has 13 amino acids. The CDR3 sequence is CASSIDRDYEQYF. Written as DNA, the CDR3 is TGTGCCAGTAGTATAGACAGGGACTACGAGCAGTACTTC.

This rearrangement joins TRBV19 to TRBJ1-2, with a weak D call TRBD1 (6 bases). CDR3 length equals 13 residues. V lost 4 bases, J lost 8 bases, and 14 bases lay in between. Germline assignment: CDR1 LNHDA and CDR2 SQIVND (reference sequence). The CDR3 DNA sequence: TGTGCCAGTAGTAGGCAGGGGATCTTCGGCTACACCTTC. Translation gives CASSRQGIFGYTF.

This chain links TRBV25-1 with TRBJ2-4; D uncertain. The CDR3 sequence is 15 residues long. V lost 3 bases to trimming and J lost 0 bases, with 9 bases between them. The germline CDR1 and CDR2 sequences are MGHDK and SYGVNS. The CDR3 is CASSDRGGAKNIQYF. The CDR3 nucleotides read TGTGCCAGCAGTGACAGAGGTGGAGCCAAAAACATTCAGTACTTC.

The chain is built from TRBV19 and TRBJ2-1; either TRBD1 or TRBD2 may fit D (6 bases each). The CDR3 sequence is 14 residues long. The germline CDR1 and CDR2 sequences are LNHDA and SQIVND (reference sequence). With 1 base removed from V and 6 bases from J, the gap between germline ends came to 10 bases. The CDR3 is CASSIGWGANEQFF. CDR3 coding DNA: TGTGCCAGTAGTATAGGATGGGGGGCCAATGAGCAGTTCTTC. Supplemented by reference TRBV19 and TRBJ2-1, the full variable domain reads DGGITQSPKYLFRKEGQNVTLSCEQNLNHDAMYWYRQDPGQGLRLIYYSQIVNDFQKGDIAEGYSVSREKKESFPLTVTSAQKNPTAFYLCASSIGWGANEQFFGPGTRLTVL.

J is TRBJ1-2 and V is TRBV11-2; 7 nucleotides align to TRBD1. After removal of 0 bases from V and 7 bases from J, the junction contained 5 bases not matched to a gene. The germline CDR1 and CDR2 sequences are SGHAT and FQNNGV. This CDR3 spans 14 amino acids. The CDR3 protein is CASSLDRTGGGYTF. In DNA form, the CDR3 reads TGTGCCAGCAGCTTAGATAGGACAGGTGGTGGCTACACCTTC.

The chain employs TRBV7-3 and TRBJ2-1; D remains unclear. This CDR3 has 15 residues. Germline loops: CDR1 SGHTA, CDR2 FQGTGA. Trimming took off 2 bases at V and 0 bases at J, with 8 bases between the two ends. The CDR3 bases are TGTGCCAGCAGCTTATCCGGAAGCTCCTACAATGAGCAGTTCTTC. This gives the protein CASSLSGSSYNEQFF. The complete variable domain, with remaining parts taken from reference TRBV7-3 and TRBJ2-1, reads GAGVSQTPSNKVTEKGKYVELRCDPISGHTALYWYRQSLGQGPEFLIYFQGTGAADDSGLPNDRFFAVRPEGSVSTLKIQRTERGDSAVYLCASSLSGSSYNEQFFGPGTRLTVL.

CDR3 nucleotides: TGTGCCAGCAGTCCCGGGGAGCTCAATCAGCCCCAGCATTTT. Protein sequence: CASSPGELNQPQHF. The genes are TRBV28 and TRBJ1-5; D is ambiguous. Germline V gene sequence: CDR1 MDHEN, CDR2 SYDVKM. CDR3 length: 14 residues. V was cut by 5 bases and J by 3 bases, with 11 bases left in between.

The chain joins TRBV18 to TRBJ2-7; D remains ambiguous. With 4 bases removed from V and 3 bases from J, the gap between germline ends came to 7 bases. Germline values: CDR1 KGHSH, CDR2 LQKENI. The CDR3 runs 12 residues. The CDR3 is CASSQAGYEQYF. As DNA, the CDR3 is TGTGCCAGCTCACAGGCAGGCTACGAGCAGTACTTC.